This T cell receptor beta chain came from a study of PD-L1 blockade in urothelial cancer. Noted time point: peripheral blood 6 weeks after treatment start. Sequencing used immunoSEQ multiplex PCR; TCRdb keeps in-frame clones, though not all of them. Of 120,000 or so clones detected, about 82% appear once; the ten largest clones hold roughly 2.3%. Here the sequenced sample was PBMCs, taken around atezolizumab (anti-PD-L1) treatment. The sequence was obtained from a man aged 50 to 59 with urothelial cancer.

CDR3 protein: CASSPQPTSGDTQYF. The DNA for the CDR3 is TGCGCCAGCAGCCCTCAACCGACTAGCGGAGATACGCAGTATTTT. The V call is TRBV5-1, the J call TRBJ2-3, with 9 bases matching TRBD2. The CDR3 has 15 residues. Trimming cost V 4 bases and J 5 bases; bases outside gene matches: 8. The germline CDR1 and CDR2 sequences are SGHRS and YFSETQ.